The 14 T cell receptor beta chains below all came from one sample that was sequenced in a study of shared clonotypes between healthy human individuals (TCRdb year 2020). The library relied on the immunoSEQ multiplex PCR assay. TCRdb stores this immuneACCESS table with in-frame sequences only. Part of the clones is absent; in the studies checked, under half of the shortfall reflects unresolved V genes, and no reason is known for the rest. The sample table holds around 1.5 million clones, of which roughly 98% were seen once. The ten most abundant clones make up about 0.42% of the sample. Sequencing was carried out using naive CD4+ T cells sorted from blood. This specimen's cell subset or site label, per the study, means: CD45RA+ positively selected. The receptors shown here come from a man younger than 45 in good health.

The chain carries TRBV2 and TRBJ1-5, with D tentatively TRBD1 (6 bases). V lost 8 bases, J lost 5 bases, and 16 bases lay in between. The CDR3 loop spans 14 amino acids. Germline CDR1 is SNHLY and CDR2 is FYNNEI. The CDR3 DNA reads as TGTGCCAGCGAACCTACAGGGATAGATCAGCCCCAGCATTTT. It is translated as CASEPTGIDQPQHF.

The chain's CDR3 is CASEEQFF. The CDR3 DNA follows: TGTGCCAGCGAAGAGCAGTTCTTC. This chain uses TRBV7-2 with TRBJ2-1; no clear D. V lost 8 bases and J lost 10, with 3 bases in between. The CDR3 is made up of 8 amino acids. From germline, CDR1 is SGHTA and CDR2 FQGNSA.

The chain recombines TRBV28 with TRBJ2-1, with D uncertain. V lost 7 bases, J lost 6 bases, and 7 bases lay in between. Germline-derived CDR1 and CDR2 are MDHEN and SYDVKM. This CDR3 is built from 11 residues. The CDR3 reads CASTPGNEQFF. The CDR3, as DNA: TGTGCCAGCACCCCGGGCAATGAGCAGTTCTTC.

The gene calls are TRBV11-2 and TRBJ2-1; tentative D call: TRBD2 (6 bases). CDR1 is SGHAT and CDR2 is FQNNGV in the germline V gene. The CDR3 spans 13 residues. Trimming shortened V by 4 bases and J by 9 bases, and 13 bases separated the two germline ends. The CDR3 reads CASSSLTSSEQFF. In nucleotides, the CDR3 is TGTGCCAGCAGCTCCCTCACTAGCAGTGAGCAGTTCTTC.

The J gene is TRBJ1-2, the V gene TRBV6-1; no clear D. Trimming removed 4 bases at V and 2 bases at J, with 11 bases between. The germline V gene has CDR1 MNHNS and CDR2 SASEGT. The CDR3 covers 14 residues. This chain's CDR3 is CASSATTDNYGYTF. The CDR3 coding sequence is TGTGCCAGCAGTGCAACAACAGACAACTATGGCTACACCTTC.

This clone was seen a single time. Other nucleotide sequences from this sample produce the same CDR3. The genes are TRBV5-1 and TRBJ2-7; D unclear. The CDR3 loop spans 13 amino acids. The germline V gene encodes CDR1 SGHRS and CDR2 YFSETQ. V was pared by 0 bases and J by 2 bases, with 6 bases between. CDR3 nucleotide sequence: TGCGCCAGCAGCTTGGGCACTACCTACGAGCAGTACTTC. This encodes CASSLGTTYEQYF.

The gene calls are TRBV27 and TRBJ1-1, with TRBD1 matching 7 bases. After removal of 5 bases from V and 3 bases from J, the junction contained 12 bases not matched to a gene. The germline V gene encodes CDR1 MNHEY and CDR2 SMNVEV (reference sequence). This CDR3 region has 16 residues. CDR3 nucleotide sequence: TGTGCCAGCAGTCTCACCCCCGGCAGGGGGGACACTGAAGCTTTCTTT. Protein product: CASSLTPGRGDTEAFF.

V usage is TRBV27 and J usage is TRBJ2-2; no reliable D call. The CDR3 has 14 residues. Germline V gene data show CDR1 as MNHEY and CDR2 as SMNVEV (reference sequence). V was cut by 5 bases and J by 5 bases, with 12 bases left in between. The CDR3 spells CASSPPMGTGELFF. The DNA of the CDR3 is TGTGCCAGCAGTCCCCCTATGGGTACCGGGGAGCTGTTTTTT.

V and J are TRBV7-3 and TRBJ2-5; D unresolved. Trimming shortened V by 1 base and J by 5 bases, and 8 bases separated the two germline ends. Germline CDR1 and CDR2: SGHTA and FQGTGA. This CDR3 is built from 13 residues. CDR3 region: CASSLSMSETQYF. The CDR3 nucleotides read TGTGCCAGCAGCTTAAGCATGTCTGAGACCCAGTACTTC.

CDR3 sequence (DNA): TGTGCCAGCAGTGTTAGCGGGAGCACTCCGCTCGAGCAGTACTTC. Translating it yields CASSVSGSTPLEQYF. The gene calls are TRBV6-1 and TRBJ2-7, with 9 bases aligning to TRBD2. The CDR3 contains 15 residues. Germline assignment: CDR1 MNHNS and CDR2 SASEGT. Trimming at V came to 4 bases and at J to 6 bases, leaving 10 bases not matched to a gene.

The rearrangement links TRBV19 to TRBJ2-7; 9 bases are shared with TRBD2. In germline, CDR1 is LNHDA, CDR2 SQIVND (reference sequence). J gave up 7 bases and V 3 bases, and 4 bases lay outside the gene matches. There are 13 residues in the CDR3. CDR3 coding DNA: TGTGCCAGTAGTATCGAGCTAGCGGGAGAGCAGTACTTC. This encodes CASSIELAGEQYF.

The V gene is TRBV18, the J gene TRBJ2-1, with a tentative D call TRBD2 (6 bases). The V gene lost 0 bases and the J gene lost 4 bases, with 13 bases spanning the gap. CDR1 is KGHSH, CDR2 LQKENI, per germline. This CDR3 contains 16 residues. The CDR3 loop is CASSPPSSVPYNEQFF. In DNA, the CDR3 is TGTGCCAGCTCACCACCGTCTAGCGTCCCGTACAATGAGCAGTTCTTC.

The DNA for the CDR3 is TGCGCCAGCAGCTCCCAGTTAGGAGTGCAGTACTTC. Amino acid sequence: CASSSQLGVQYF. The chain links TRBV5-1 to TRBJ2-7; no definite D call. This CDR3 region has 12 residues. CDR1 is SGHRS and CDR2 is YFSETQ in the germline V gene. Between the trimmed V and J ends, which lost 3 bases and 9 bases, there was a span of 13 bases.

This chain uses TRBV5-8 with TRBJ1-2; D is undetermined. CDR3 length: 12 residues. Germline CDR1 and CDR2: SGHTS and YDEGEE. V lost 1 base and J lost 4, with 5 bases in between. CDR3 region: CASSLRAYGYTF. CDR3 nucleotides: TGTGCCAGCAGCTTGCGGGCCTATGGCTACACCTTC.